The clone carrying this T cell receptor beta chain was seen just once. This specimen comes from a study of OX40 agonist ivuxolimab in advanced cancers. The ends were cut back, 3 bases at V and 7 bases at J, with 28 bases in the middle. The germline CDR1 and CDR2 sequences are MGHRA and YSYEKL. The CDR3 length is 19 residues. Produced via immunoSEQ multiplex PCR; TCRdb's table is partial and in-frame only. The sample has fewer than 80,000 clones; approximately 83% are singletons. The rearrangement uses TRBV4-1 and TRBJ1-5; D remains ambiguous. The sequences come from CD4+ or CD8+ T cells sorted from blood, collected in a trial of the OX40 agonist ivuxolimab. This sequence originates from an adult with an advanced solid tumor such as melanoma, head and neck, liver or kidney cancer. Here the CDR3 DNA reads TGCGCCAGCAGCCAGCAGTACGCATCCGAATCGGGGAGAGGGCAGCCCCAGCATTTT. It codes for CASSQQYASESGRGQPQHF.